This TCR beta chain was retrieved from a study of PD-L1 blockade in urothelial cancer. The wider study: Patients' prior chemotherapy regimens numbered 0 to 3. Treatment start was followed by blood analysis at 3 weeks (second dose) and again at 6 weeks.

Profiling relied on immunoSEQ multiplex PCR, and the TCRdb table lists in-frame clones only, not all of them. Here the sample spans tens of thousands of clones, almost 85% being singletons. The CDR3 sequence is 15 residues long. The ends lost 4 bases at V and 8 bases at J; junction bases unmatched: 11. Germline lookup yields CDR1 SGHTS and CDR2 YDEGEE. This clone has a single count. The sequencing used PBMCs, collected around atezolizumab (anti-PD-L1) treatment. The receptor's source is a man aged 65 to 85 with urothelial cancer. The J gene is TRBJ1-2, the V gene TRBV5-8, with 10 nucleotides matching TRBD1. The CDR3, as DNA: TGTGCCAGCAGCGAAACTCCCGGGACAGGGGACGGCTACACCTTC. As protein: CASSETPGTGDGYTF.